The 9 T cell receptor beta chains in this list originate from one sample, sequenced in a study of blood T cell repertoires in COVID-19 (dated by TCRdb to between 2020 and 2021). Libraries were prepared through the immunoSEQ multiplex PCR assay. TCRdb limited this immuneACCESS table to in-frame rearrangements with V and J called. A share of clones is missing; checked studies link under half to unresolved V genes, and the rest is unexplained. The sample contains fewer than 70,000 clones, nearly 95% of them found a single time. The ten largest make up around 4.3% of the sample. Sequences were obtained from peripheral blood. These receptors were obtained from a man in his fifties or sixties with active COVID-19.

A word on this clone: An end of the junction differs from the germline gene, which may be a read error. The chain couples TRBV6-2 or TRBV6-3 to TRBJ2-1, with 7 bases identical to TRBD1. Germline V CDR1 and CDR2: MNHEY, SVGEGT. CDR3 length: 11 amino acids. As DNA, the CDR3 is TGTGCCAGCAGTACCGGGACAGATTCGGTCTTC. It yields the protein CASSTGTDSVF.

V and J are TRBV9 and TRBJ2-3; D may be TRBD1 (5 bases). CDR1 and CDR2 from the germline V gene are SGDLS and YYNGEE. Trimming shortened V by 0 bases and J by 6 bases, and 11 bases separated the two germline ends. The CDR3 length is 14 residues. The CDR3 nucleotides read TGTGCCAGCAGCGTAGGCTCTAAGGGGGATACGCAGTATTTT. Translating gives CASSVGSKGDTQYF.

The V and J genes are TRBV18 and TRBJ2-1; the D gene is possibly TRBD1 (6 bases). This CDR3 contains 14 residues. The germline V gene encodes CDR1 KGHSH and CDR2 LQKENI. Trimming removed 3 bases at V and 9 bases at J, with 15 bases between. CDR3 DNA: TGTGCCAGCTCACCCTCAACAGGGATCGGTGAGCAGTTCTTC. It codes for CASSPSTGIGEQFF.

V is TRBV7-9 and J is TRBJ1-6, with D possibly TRBD1 on 5 matching bases. The length of the CDR3 is 15 residues. Germline CDR1 SEHNR, CDR2 FQNEAQ (reference sequence). Trimming pared 5 bases from V and 7 bases from J, leaving 15 bases between. DNA for the CDR3: TGTGCCAGCAGCCCCCCCGGGGGGACGAATTCACCCCTCCACTTT. Protein: CASSPPGGTNSPLHF. The variable domain in full, completed from reference TRBV7-9 and TRBJ1-6, reads DTGVSQNPRHKITKRGQNVTFRCDPISEHNRLYWYRQTLGQGPEFLTYFQNEAQLEKSRLLSDRFSAERPKGSFSTLEIQRTEQGDSAMYLCASSPPGGTNSPLHFGNGTRLTVT.

V usage is TRBV27 and J usage is TRBJ2-6, with D hard to call. Trimming stripped 3 bases from V and 0 bases from J, with 6 bases between. The CDR3 is 15 residues long. Germline CDR1 is MNHEY and CDR2 is SMNVEV (reference sequence). Here the CDR3 DNA reads TGTGCCAGCAGTTTGGCAGTCTCTGGGGCCAACGTCCTGACTTTC. This sequence encodes CASSLAVSGANVLTF.

The chain combines TRBV9 with TRBJ1-1, with 7 bases aligning to TRBD1. J lost 3 bases, V lost 6 bases, and 5 bases had no gene match. Germline values: CDR1 SGDLS, CDR2 YYNGEE. The CDR3 covers 13 residues. The CDR3 coding sequence is TGTGCCAGCAACGCAGGGGGAGACACTGAAGCTTTCTTT. Translation gives CASNAGGDTEAFF.

The chain is built from TRBV7-9 and TRBJ1-3; 8 bases match TRBD1. Unmatched junction bases numbered 12, after V lost 5 bases and J lost 9 bases. The germline gives CDR1 SEHNR, CDR2 FQNEAQ (reference sequence). The CDR3 is made up of 15 amino acids. The CDR3 DNA follows: TGTGCCAGCAGCCACCCGGGACAGGTTGTATTCACCATATATTTT. Protein sequence: CASSHPGQVVFTIYF.

The J gene is TRBJ1-2, the V gene TRBV6-4, with 8 bases aligning to TRBD1. CDR3 length equals 16 residues. Per the germline V gene, CDR1 is MRHNA and CDR2 is SNTAGT. V gave up 0 bases and J gave up 4 bases; unmatched junction bases: 7. The CDR3 bases are TGTGCCAGCAGTGACTCCGAAAGGACAGGGATCTATGGCTACACCTTC. Translating it yields CASSDSERTGIYGYTF.

The J gene is TRBJ2-7, the V gene TRBV6-5; 9 bases line up with TRBD1. Per germline, CDR1 MNHEY and CDR2 SVGAGI. The CDR3 spans 14 residues. After removal of 7 bases from V and 7 bases from J, the junction contained 11 bases not matched to a gene. The CDR3 DNA reads as TGTGCCAGCACCCCCGGGACAGGGCTTGGAGAGCAGTACTTC. It yields the protein CASTPGTGLGEQYF.